The TCR beta chain under discussion was sequenced for a study of cytomegalovirus exposure and HLA in healthy donors. Study results and limitations: Among TCR sequences, most were rare, though some public TCRs appeared in many donors. Further analysis, carried out later, found HLA-associated TCR beta chains more clonally expanded than equally common other chains.

V lost 6 bases, J lost 2 bases, and 13 bases lay in between. Germline V CDR1 and CDR2: MDHEN, SYDVKM. The CDR3 covers 14 residues. A remark on this clone: Its antigen is currently unknown.

The PCR used 60 Vbeta and 13 Jbeta primers. Authors' processing steps: Tens of millions of unique TCR beta chains, roughly 10 million shared, were counted in a later analysis. Profiled with immunoSEQ multiplex PCR; TCRdb holds only in-frame clones, not every one. V and J calls and clone size are copied from that table; D and trimming were computed from the DNA. The table records tens of thousands of clones, approximately 86% of them present only once. In nominal health when sampled, donors likely had unrecorded immune exposures nonetheless. The chain joins TRBV28 to TRBJ2-5; tentative D call: TRBD2 (5 bases). The sample comprised PBMCs. The receptor's source is a man between 25 and 39 years old in good health and CMV-seropositive. The DNA of the CDR3 is TGTGCCAGCAGACCTACCGGGGAACAAGAGACCCAGTACTTC. Translating it yields CASRPTGEQETQYF. The full variable domain, rest sourced from reference TRBV28 and TRBJ2-5, is DVKVTQSSRYLVKRTGEKVFLECVQDMDHENMFWYRQDPGLGLRLIYFSYDVKMKEKGDIPEGYSVSREKKERFSLILESASTNQTSMYLCASRPTGEQETQYFGPGTRLLVL.